This T cell receptor beta chain is from a study of shared clonotypes between healthy human individuals (TCRdb year 2020). Background on the whole study: A couple of women and a few men aged 18 to 49 years were included in the cohort. Different laboratories and diverse techniques were used to prepare libraries and sequence TCR repertoires, to increase sequencing depth and limit assay-specific biases. For each donor, CD4 naive and CD4 memory were each given three plates, CD8 naive was given two plates, and CD8 memory was given one plate. To estimate repertoire size and how much clonotypes are shared between individuals, the study performed deep sequencing of blood TCR repertoires from roughly five healthy adults. Per donor, leukapheresis produced somewhere between about 0.85 and 8.9 billion PBMCs. The full study reports these points: Pairwise subsampling led to the expectation that sequencing depth would affect the degree of clonotype sharing among donors. Rarefaction of sorted-subset datasets indicated incomplete sequencing despite the large sequencing depth. Clonotypes shared by all four sorted-subset donors showed higher generation probabilities than non-shared clonotypes. Across four donors, 4.5% to 6.5% of naive CD4, approximately 4% of naive CD8, under 2.5% of memory CD4, and about 0.4% of memory CD8 clonotypes were shared. Because the study included only a small number of donors, the genetic and exposure-history diversity represented was limited. Sampling was restricted to blood, and TCR repertoires in tissues likely differ from the TCR repertoires found in blood. Naive subsets generally had larger estimated clonotype richness than memory subsets.

Using the deep immunoSEQ assay, TCR CDR3 regions were amplified from genomic DNA by multiplex PCR. Genomic DNA extracted from each cell subset was distributed evenly over all wells of several immunoSEQ 96-well plates, and each plate served as one replicate. Each replicate PCR for sorted subsets received around 200 ng genomic DNA, equal to around 32,000 T cell genomes. The purified libraries were quantified using a Qubit 3.0 fluorometer, sized with a Bioanalyzer 2100, and then quantified again using the KAPA Library Quantification kit. A separate single-read 150-cycle Illumina NextSeq 550 flow cell was used to sequence each immunoSEQ 96-well plate. The study's processing was this. Because the immunoSEQ output included only junctional sequences and no quality scores, the filtering could not be the same as the filtering used for full-length reads. To assign V/J genes and CDR3, sequences were annotated against IMGT germline references using PyIR, a Python wrapper for IgBLAST v1.9. Any read was removed if the V/J assignment was weak (E-value above 1e-6), the CDR3 was missing, or the read contained stop codons, out-of-frame junctions, or ambiguous translated residues. V3J clonotypes were defined as sequences sharing an identical inferred V gene, J gene, and CDR3 amino acid sequence. To compute the percentage overlap between repertoires, the number of shared unique clonotypes was divided by the size of the smaller repertoire. Three approaches were used to assess repertoire richness: RTK rarefaction, the Chao1 estimator, and Recon v2.1 estimates of unobserved clonotypes. Generation probabilities for all TCRbeta clonotypes obtained by the gDNA method from a few donors were computed using OLGA. TCRdb holds this immuneACCESS table with in-frame rearrangements only. Some clones are missing; in checked studies, unresolved V genes explain under half, and the rest has no known cause. V and J calls plus clone size are reproduced from that table; the DNA served to infer D and trimming. Here the sample has more than 2 million clones; more than 90% occur a single time. Of the sample, approximately 0.13% is held by the ten largest clones.

As for this clone: Its antigen is currently not known. No base-level quality is on record; no much larger clone is a single base apart.

At the junction V is shortened by 5 bases and J by 7 bases; bases outside the gene matches: 7. Taken from the germline V gene, the CDR1 and CDR2 loops are MDHEN and SYDVKM. The CDR3 goes from the cysteine to the phenylalanine over 15 residues. Of all the DNA, just the CDR3 is kept, 45 bases in frame from base 1. Donors were healthy HIV-negative adults with no recently reported acute infections or vaccinations. Every donor was a Caucasian adult residing in Nashville, Tennessee, USA. CD4+ T cells were enriched by magnetic negative selection; naive cells were then positively selected on CD45RA, and the negative fraction formed the memory subset. After blood collection by leukapheresis, PBMCs were isolated using Ficoll-Histopaque density gradient centrifugation and then cryopreserved in the vapor phase of liquid nitrogen. Analytical flow cytometry was used to check the purity and quantity of every magnetically sorted T cell population. Each sorted fraction had its genomic DNA isolated and then quantified by UV absorbance on a Nanodrop 2000c.

This TCR was sampled from a man younger than 35 in good health. The sample consisted of naive CD4+ T cells sorted from blood. Per the publication, the cell subset or site label means: CD45RA+ positively selected. The rearrangement joined TRBV28 to TRBJ1-6; 8 junctional bases match TRBD1. CDR3 reads: CASSPAGTGNSPLHF. The DNA sequence reads TGTGCCAGCAGTCCCGCCGGGACAGGAAATTCACCCCTCCACTTT.